This T cell receptor beta chain came from a study of T cell repertoires in cytomegalovirus infection. Study as a whole: Based on public TCR beta signatures, there were indications of CMV infection and of a matching HLA type.

The CDR3 sequence is 14 residues long. The ends were cut back, 10 bases at V and 2 bases at J, with 17 bases in the middle. Germline lookup yields CDR1 MNHNS and CDR2 SASEGT. TCRdb re-derived calls from the reads in MiXCR, one entry per CDR3 protein. The table includes 700,000 to 850,000 distinct CDR3 sequences, 32% detected once. In its sample, this clonotype was seen a few times. Its specificity is unknown. Overall study findings and caveats: The ex vivo response was dominated by HLA-C-restricted CMV-specific TCR beta clonotypes.

The rearrangement joins TRBV6-1 to TRBJ1-1; D is uncertain. The starting material was cultured CD8+ T cells from PBMCs, obtained from culture after CMV antigen stimulation. This clonotype was obtained from a human donor in good health (CMV status not recorded). Some clones in this sample may be carry-over from other donors' samples. The CDR3 nucleotides are TGTGCCACAACTCCGGAAAGGTTAAACACTGAAGCTTTCTTT. Protein: CATTPERLNTEAFF.